This is a list of T cell receptor beta chains from one sample in a study of cytomegalovirus exposure and HLA in healthy donors. Measured with immunoSEQ multiplex PCR; TCRdb has only the in-frame clones, and not every one. The table includes under 400,000 clones, about nine tenths detected once. Material for sequencing was PBMCs. The source is a woman under 30 in good health and CMV-seronegative. CDR3s include the opening cysteine and the closing phenylalanine or tryptophan. The order of the fields is V gene, clone size, D gene, J gene, CDR3 protein, CDR3 DNA. D genes are given only for firm matches. Rows may omit the clone size; those that give it use once, few, many or a size class.

V gene: TRBV5-8; clone size: NA; D gene: NA; J gene: TRBJ1-5; CDR3 protein: CASSRGQFSGQHF; CDR3 DNA: TGTGCCAGCAGCCGCGGACAGTTCAGTGGCCAGCATTTT
V gene: TRBV7-2; clone size: NA; D gene: TRBD2; J gene: TRBJ2-3; CDR3 protein: CASTLAGETDTQYF; CDR3 DNA: TGTGCCAGCACCTTAGCGGGAGAAACAGATACGCAGTATTTT
V gene: TRBV28; clone size: NA; D gene: NA; J gene: TRBJ2-7; CDR3 protein: CALSTGASYEQYF; CDR3 DNA: TGTGCCCTCTCGACGGGAGCTTCCTACGAGCAGTACTTC
V gene: TRBV6-4; clone size: NA; D gene: TRBD2; J gene: TRBJ2-7; CDR3 protein: CASSRAAGLGAYEQYF; CDR3 DNA: TGTGCCAGCAGTCGGGCCGCAGGACTAGGCGCTTACGAGCAGTACTTC
V gene: TRBV4-2; clone size: NA; D gene: TRBD1; J gene: TRBJ1-5; CDR3 protein: CASKQKDRDNQPQHF; CDR3 DNA: TGTGCCAGCAAGCAAAAAGACAGGGACAATCAGCCCCAGCATTTT
V gene: TRBV30; clone size: NA; D gene: NA; J gene: TRBJ2-5; CDR3 protein: CAWSVGGGYQETQYF; CDR3 DNA: TGTGCCTGGAGTGTAGGTGGGGGGTACCAAGAGACCCAGTACTTC
V gene: TRBV28; clone size: NA; D gene: NA; J gene: TRBJ1-2; CDR3 protein: CASSYRNYGYTF; CDR3 DNA: TGTGCCAGCAGTTACAGGAACTATGGCTACACCTTC
V gene: TRBV28; clone size: NA; D gene: NA; J gene: TRBJ1-3; CDR3 protein: CASSLLGAVGNTIYF; CDR3 DNA: TGTGCCAGCAGTTTACTGGGAGCGGTGGGAAACACCATATATTTT
V gene: TRBV30; clone size: NA; D gene: NA; J gene: TRBJ1-5; CDR3 protein: CAWSRGRDQPQHF; CDR3 DNA: TGTGCCTGGAGTCGGGGTAGGGATCAGCCCCAGCATTTT
V gene: TRBV27; clone size: NA; D gene: TRBD1; J gene: TRBJ2-7; CDR3 protein: CASSLKGTGGGYEQYF; CDR3 DNA: TGTGCCAGCAGTTTAAAAGGGACAGGGGGTGGCTACGAGCAGTACTTC
V gene: TRBV2; clone size: NA; D gene: TRBD2; J gene: TRBJ2-2; CDR3 protein: CASSYLAGGPSTGELFF; CDR3 DNA: TGTGCCAGCAGTTACCTAGCGGGGGGGCCGTCTACCGGGGAGCTGTTTTTT
V gene: TRBV9; clone size: NA; D gene: TRBD1; J gene: TRBJ2-5; CDR3 protein: CASSGQGAGKAQETQYF; CDR3 DNA: TGTGCCAGCAGCGGACAGGGGGCGGGAAAGGCCCAAGAGACCCAGTACTTC
V gene: TRBV15; clone size: NA; D gene: NA; J gene: TRBJ2-1; CDR3 protein: CATSTREFGNNEQFF; CDR3 DNA: TGTGCCACCAGCACAAGAGAATTCGGTAACAATGAGCAGTTCTTC
V gene: TRBV28; clone size: NA; D gene: TRBD1; J gene: TRBJ2-7; CDR3 protein: CATGTGHTYEQYF; CDR3 DNA: TGTGCCACCGGGACAGGACACACCTACGAGCAGTACTTC
V gene: TRBV7-6; clone size: NA; D gene: TRBD2; J gene: TRBJ2-2; CDR3 protein: CASSTRLAGGPAGELFF; CDR3 DNA: TGTGCCAGCAGCACAAGACTAGCGGGGGGGCCGGCCGGGGAGCTGTTTTTT
V gene: TRBV5-1; clone size: NA; D gene: NA; J gene: TRBJ1-1; CDR3 protein: CASSSGGQNTEAFF; CDR3 DNA: TGCGCCAGCAGCTCAGGAGGTCAGAACACTGAAGCTTTCTTT
V gene: TRBV29-1; clone size: NA; D gene: NA; J gene: TRBJ1-4; CDR3 protein: CSVVWGGGNEKLFF; CDR3 DNA: TGCAGCGTTGTTTGGGGAGGGGGAAATGAAAAACTGTTTTTT
V gene: TRBV6-6; clone size: NA; D gene: NA; J gene: TRBJ1-2; CDR3 protein: CASSYSRSSDYTF; CDR3 DNA: TGTGCCAGCAGTTACTCGCGGAGCTCCGACTACACCTTC
V gene: TRBV27; clone size: NA; D gene: NA; J gene: TRBJ2-1; CDR3 protein: CASSFISGVSYNEQFF; CDR3 DNA: TGTGCCAGCAGTTTCATCAGCGGCGTCTCCTACAATGAGCAGTTCTTC
V gene: TRBV4-1; clone size: few; D gene: NA; J gene: TRBJ2-4; CDR3 protein: CASSQLRGRRNIQYF; CDR3 DNA: TGCGCCAGCAGCCAGCTCAGGGGAAGGAGAAACATTCAGTACTTC
V gene: TRBV6-4; clone size: NA; D gene: TRBD1; J gene: TRBJ2-3; CDR3 protein: CASSLDGTGGTDTQYF; CDR3 DNA: TGTGCCAGCAGCCTGGACGGGACAGGGGGGACAGATACGCAGTATTTT
V gene: TRBV28; clone size: NA; D gene: NA; J gene: TRBJ1-2; CDR3 protein: CASSLTPGEHYGYTF; CDR3 DNA: TGTGCCAGCAGTTTGACCCCAGGGGAGCACTATGGCTACACCTTC
V gene: TRBV2; clone size: NA; D gene: TRBD2; J gene: TRBJ2-1; CDR3 protein: CASRRTGTSGGNRGEQFF; CDR3 DNA: TGTGCCAGCAGGAGGACCGGGACTAGCGGGGGAAACCGAGGTGAGCAGTTCTTC
V gene: TRBV28; clone size: NA; D gene: TRBD1; J gene: TRBJ2-7; CDR3 protein: CASSWGQGPYEQYF; CDR3 DNA: TGTGCCAGCAGTTGGGGACAGGGCCCCTACGAGCAGTACTTC
V gene: TRBV28; clone size: NA; D gene: TRBD2; J gene: TRBJ2-7; CDR3 protein: CASSSPLAGGWTSYEQYF; CDR3 DNA: TGTGCCAGCAGTTCCCCCTTAGCGGGAGGGTGGACCTCCTACGAGCAGTACTTC
V gene: TRBV19; clone size: NA; D gene: TRBD1; J gene: TRBJ2-7; CDR3 protein: CASSEMGQISYEQYF; CDR3 DNA: TGTGCCAGTAGTGAGATGGGACAGATCTCCTACGAGCAGTACTTC
V gene: TRBV5-8; clone size: NA; D gene: TRBD2; J gene: TRBJ2-3; CDR3 protein: CASSTGRSGSTDTQYF; CDR3 DNA: TGTGCCAGCAGCACGGGGCGTAGCGGGAGCACAGATACGCAGTATTTT
V gene: TRBV30; clone size: NA; D gene: TRBD2; J gene: TRBJ2-2; CDR3 protein: CAWSAAGVGELFF; CDR3 DNA: TGTGCCTGGAGTGCGGCGGGGGTCGGGGAGCTGTTTTTT
V gene: TRBV20-1; clone size: NA; D gene: NA; J gene: TRBJ2-3; CDR3 protein: CSASPGDTQYF; CDR3 DNA: TGCAGTGCCTCCCCGGGGGATACGCAGTATTTT
V gene: TRBV6-6; clone size: NA; D gene: TRBD2; J gene: TRBJ2-1; CDR3 protein: CASSWLAGYNEQFF; CDR3 DNA: TGTGCCAGCAGTTGGCTAGCGGGTTACAATGAGCAGTTCTTC
V gene: TRBV27; clone size: NA; D gene: TRBD2; J gene: TRBJ2-7; CDR3 protein: CASRGNGTSGTYEQYF; CDR3 DNA: TGTGCCAGCAGAGGGAACGGGACTAGCGGAACCTACGAGCAGTACTTC
V gene: TRBV29-1; clone size: NA; D gene: TRBD1; J gene: TRBJ2-7; CDR3 protein: CSVEDHGIEGATYEQYF; CDR3 DNA: TGCAGCGTTGAAGACCACGGTATAGAGGGGGCTACCTACGAGCAGTACTTC
V gene: TRBV4-1; clone size: NA; D gene: TRBD1; J gene: TRBJ1-4; CDR3 protein: CASSRKLGGRTEKLFF; CDR3 DNA: TGCGCCAGCAGCCGCAAACTAGGGGGCAGGACTGAAAAACTGTTTTTT
V gene: TRBV7-3; clone size: NA; D gene: NA; J gene: TRBJ2-1; CDR3 protein: CASSLKADFYNEQFF; CDR3 DNA: TGTGCCAGCAGCCTAAAGGCGGACTTCTACAATGAGCAGTTCTTC
V gene: TRBV28; clone size: few; D gene: TRBD1; J gene: TRBJ1-2; CDR3 protein: CASSFPYRGGYGYTF; CDR3 DNA: TGTGCCAGCAGTTTCCCTTACAGGGGTGGCTATGGCTACACCTTC
V gene: TRBV13; clone size: NA; D gene: TRBD2; J gene: TRBJ2-3; CDR3 protein: CASSSAGGAGEAYTQYF; CDR3 DNA: TGTGCCAGCAGCTCAGCCGGGGGAGCGGGAGAGGCGTATACGCAGTATTTT
V gene: TRBV6-6; clone size: NA; D gene: NA; J gene: TRBJ1-1; CDR3 protein: CASSYYRTEAFF; CDR3 DNA: TGTGCCAGCAGTTACTACCGGACTGAAGCTTTCTTT
V gene: TRBV28; clone size: NA; D gene: NA; J gene: TRBJ1-5; CDR3 protein: CASSSTGSPQPQHF; CDR3 DNA: TGTGCCAGCAGTTCAACAGGGTCTCCCCAGCCCCAGCATTTT
V gene: TRBV7-9; clone size: NA; D gene: TRBD1; J gene: TRBJ2-7; CDR3 protein: CASSSLGSRGHSEQYF; CDR3 DNA: TGTGCCAGCAGCTCCCTAGGGAGCAGGGGGCATAGCGAGCAGTACTTC
V gene: TRBV4-2; clone size: NA; D gene: NA; J gene: TRBJ2-1; CDR3 protein: CASSQGTRGNEQFF; CDR3 DNA: TGTGCCAGCAGCCAAGGTACCAGGGGCAATGAGCAGTTCTTC
V gene: TRBV13; clone size: NA; D gene: NA; J gene: TRBJ2-7; CDR3 protein: CASSPSWTVPYEQYF; CDR3 DNA: TGTGCCAGCAGCCCCAGTTGGACAGTACCCTACGAGCAGTACTTC
V gene: TRBV28; clone size: NA; D gene: NA; J gene: TRBJ2-3; CDR3 protein: CASSHDRVDTQYF; CDR3 DNA: TGTGCCAGCAGCCACGATAGAGTAGATACGCAGTATTTT
V gene: TRBV9; clone size: NA; D gene: NA; J gene: TRBJ2-7; CDR3 protein: CASSVATGGPKYF; CDR3 DNA: TGTGCCAGCAGCGTAGCTACGGGGGGCCCGAAGTACTTC
V gene: TRBV7-9; clone size: NA; D gene: TRBD1; J gene: TRBJ1-2; CDR3 protein: CASSPRDRNHYGYTF; CDR3 DNA: TGTGCCAGCAGCCCACGGGACAGGAACCACTATGGCTACACCTTC
V gene: TRBV28; clone size: once; D gene: NA; J gene: TRBJ2-5; CDR3 protein: CASSHPQMDSPRETQYF; CDR3 DNA: TGTGCCAGCAGTCACCCCCAAATGGACTCCCCAAGAGAGACCCAGTACTTC
V gene: TRBV13; clone size: NA; D gene: NA; J gene: TRBJ2-1; CDR3 protein: CASSLGPTTDYEQFF; CDR3 DNA: TGTGCCAGCAGCTTAGGCCCCACGACCGACTATGAGCAGTTCTTC
V gene: TRBV19; clone size: NA; D gene: NA; J gene: TRBJ2-7; CDR3 protein: CASSSGGEQYF; CDR3 DNA: TGTGCCAGTAGTTCGGGCGGGGAGCAGTACTTC
V gene: TRBV28; clone size: NA; D gene: TRBD1; J gene: TRBJ2-2; CDR3 protein: CASSPRQGWGTGELFF; CDR3 DNA: TGTGCCAGCAGCCCCCGACAGGGCTGGGGCACCGGGGAGCTGTTTTTT
V gene: TRBV6-1; clone size: NA; D gene: TRBD2; J gene: TRBJ2-3; CDR3 protein: CASSETSGRPDTQYF; CDR3 DNA: TGTGCCAGCAGTGAGACTAGCGGTAGACCAGATACGCAGTATTTT
V gene: TRBV18; clone size: NA; D gene: TRBD1; J gene: TRBJ2-5; CDR3 protein: CASSPGQGWETQYF; CDR3 DNA: TGTGCCAGCTCACCCGGACAGGGGTGGGAGACCCAGTACTTC
V gene: TRBV6-1; clone size: few; D gene: NA; J gene: TRBJ2-7; CDR3 protein: CASSEEGRGAYEQYF; CDR3 DNA: TGTGCCAGCAGTGAGGAGGGTCGAGGGGCCTACGAGCAGTACTTC
V gene: TRBV5-4; clone size: NA; D gene: NA; J gene: TRBJ1-2; CDR3 protein: CASSRQAAAPSHGYTF; CDR3 DNA: TGTGCCAGCAGCAGGCAGGCAGCCGCTCCCTCCCATGGCTACACCTTC
V gene: TRBV7-3; clone size: NA; D gene: NA; J gene: TRBJ2-7; CDR3 protein: CASSRGDTSAAEQYF; CDR3 DNA: TGTGCCAGCAGCCGGGGAGATACCTCGGCGGCCGAGCAGTACTTC